The 3 T cell receptor beta chains in this list originate from one sample, sequenced in a study of blood T cell repertoires in COVID-19. TCRdb's table, derived via immunoSEQ multiplex PCR, lists solely in-frame clones and lacks some. The profile shows 130,000 to 150,000 clones, approximately 88% of them singletons. The specimen was peripheral blood. The receptors here all came from a woman aged 45-65 years with acute or convalescent COVID-19.

J is TRBJ1-1 and V is TRBV6-5; possibly TRBD1 for D (5 bases). From germline, CDR1 is MNHEY and CDR2 SVGAGI. CDR3 length: 13 amino acids. Trimming shortened V by 4 bases and J by 4 bases, and 10 bases separated the two germline ends. The CDR3 sequence: CASSSPGGTEAFF. The CDR3 region has the DNA TGTGCCAGCAGTTCCCCCGGGGGCACTGAAGCTTTCTTT.

This chain joins TRBV2 and TRBJ2-7; no definite D call. Between the trimmed V and J ends, which lost 7 bases and 3 bases, there was a span of 7 bases. This CDR3 is built from 11 residues. The V gene's germline CDR1 is SNHLY and CDR2 FYNNEI. CDR3 bases: TGTGCCAGCACGCGAATCTACGAGCAGTACTTC. It is translated as CASTRIYEQYF.

The V call is TRBV10-1, the J call TRBJ1-1; unclear D gene. The CDR3 is 14 residues long. Per the germline V gene, CDR1 is WNHNN and CDR2 is SYGVQD (reference sequence). V lost 0 bases, J lost 1 base, and 6 bases lay in between. CDR3 DNA sequence: TGCGCCAGCAGTGAGTCCAGAGGGAACACTGAAGCTTTCTTT. This codes for CASSESRGNTEAFF.